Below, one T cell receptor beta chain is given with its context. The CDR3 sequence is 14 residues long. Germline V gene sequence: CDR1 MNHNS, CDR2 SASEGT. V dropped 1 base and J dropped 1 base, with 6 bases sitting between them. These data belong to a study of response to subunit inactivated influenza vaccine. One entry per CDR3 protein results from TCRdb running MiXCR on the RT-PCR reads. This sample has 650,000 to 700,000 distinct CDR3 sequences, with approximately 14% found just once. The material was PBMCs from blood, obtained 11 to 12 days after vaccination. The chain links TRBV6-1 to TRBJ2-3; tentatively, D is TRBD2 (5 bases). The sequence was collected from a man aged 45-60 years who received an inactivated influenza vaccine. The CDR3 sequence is CASSEVRGTDTQYF. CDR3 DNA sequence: TGTGCCAGCAGTGAAGTGAGGGGCACAGATACGCAGTATTTT.